Listed here are 16 T cell receptor beta chains from one sample, sequenced in a study of long-term antiretroviral therapy in people with HIV. This was the immunoSEQ v3.0 assay at survey level. Profiling relied on immunoSEQ multiplex PCR, and the TCRdb table lists in-frame clones only, not all of them. The table lists 35,000 to 45,000 clones, around four fifths of them singletons. The sequencing used unsorted PBMCs, collected 0.3 years after starting antiretroviral therapy. These receptors were collected from a young man with HIV.

The sample holds a few counts of this clone. This chain joins TRBV7-8 and TRBJ1-3; maybe TRBD1 (6 bases). The V end lost 3 bases, the J end lost 0 bases, and 15 bases lay between the germline ends. Germline lookup yields CDR1 SGHVS and CDR2 FQNEAQ. This CDR3 has 17 residues. CDR3 sequence: CASSFQTGRLSGNTIYF. The DNA for the CDR3 is TGTGCCAGCAGCTTCCAGACAGGCCGCCTCTCTGGAAACACCATATATTTT. Supplemented by reference TRBV7-8 and TRBJ1-3, the full variable domain reads GAGVSQSPRYKVAKRGQDVALRCDPISGHVSLFWYQQALGQGPEFLTYFQNEAQLDKSGLPSDRFFAERPEGSVSTLKIQRTQQEDSAVYLCASSFQTGRLSGNTIYFGEGSWLTVV.

There are a few counts of this clone. The gene calls are TRBV7-3 and TRBJ2-7, with D tentatively TRBD1 (5 bases). The CDR3 totals 14 residues. The V gene lost 3 bases and the J gene lost 1 base, with 10 bases spanning the gap. CDR1 is SGHTA and CDR2 is FQGTGA in the germline V gene. CDR3 loop: CASSLLRQSYEQYF. The CDR3 DNA sequence: TGTGCCAGCAGCTTGCTACGACAGTCCTACGAGCAGTACTTC.

In nucleotides, the CDR3 is TGTGCCAGCAGCTCCACGGAGGGCACTGAAGCTTTCTTT. Translation: CASSSTEGTEAFF. The V gene is TRBV5-6, the J gene TRBJ1-1; no clear D gene. V shed 3 bases and J shed 4 bases, with 10 bases lying between them. Germline-derived CDR1 and CDR2 are SGHDT and YYEEEE. This CDR3 contains 13 residues.

The V gene is TRBV27, the J gene TRBJ2-6; D tentatively reads TRBD1 or TRBD2 (5 bases each). CDR1 and CDR2 from the germline V gene are MNHEY and SMNVEV (reference sequence). The CDR3 has 15 residues. V lost 3 bases to trimming and J lost 3 bases, with 9 bases between them. CDR3 nucleotide sequence: TGTGCCAGCAGTTTCGGGGCTTATGGGGCCAACGTCCTGACTTTC. Amino acid sequence: CASSFGAYGANVLTF.

Note on this clone: The junction departs from the called germline gene at one end, perhaps through a read error. The rearrangement links TRBV6-5 to TRBJ2-7; D possibly corresponds to TRBD2 (6 bases). The germline V gene encodes CDR1 MNHEY and CDR2 SVGAGI. The CDR3 spans 12 residues. The CDR3, as DNA: TGTGCCAGCAGGGGGGGTTCTGCCCTTCCACTCTTC. It is translated as CASRGGSALPLF.

The chain employs TRBV10-3 and TRBJ1-5; D is perhaps TRBD1 (5 bases). CDR1 and CDR2 from the germline V gene are ENHRY and SYGVKD. With 0 bases removed from V and 2 bases from J, the gap between germline ends came to 23 bases. The CDR3 is made up of 20 amino acids. Here the CDR3 DNA reads TGTGCCATCAGTGAGTCGATCAGTTTTGGCGGGACGCGCGGCAATCAGCCCCAGCATTTT. Translation: CAISESISFGGTRGNQPQHF.

The chain joins TRBV15 to TRBJ1-4, with a weak D call TRBD1 (5 bases). The V gene lost 0 bases and the J gene lost 5 bases, with 13 bases spanning the gap. The CDR3 spans 16 residues. Per germline, CDR1 LNHNV and CDR2 YYDKDF (reference sequence). In DNA, the CDR3 is TGTGCCACCAGCAGAGATAGGGACCAAGGAAATGAAAAACTGTTTTTT. This translates into CATSRDRDQGNEKLFF.

This clone has just a few counts. The chain has TRBV27 and TRBJ2-7; 9 bases map to TRBD1. Trimming removed 5 bases from V and 3 bases from J; junction bases left unmatched: 2. In germline, CDR1 is MNHEY, CDR2 SMNVEV (reference sequence). The CDR3 length is 13 residues. The CDR3 spells CASSRDRDYEQYF. The CDR3 DNA is TGTGCCAGCAGTAGGGACAGGGACTACGAGCAGTACTTC.

The chain links TRBV29-1 to TRBJ1-3; D may be TRBD1 (5 bases). V was cut by 6 bases and J by 1 base, with 13 bases left in between. The CDR3 covers 14 residues. Germline-derived CDR1 and CDR2 are SQVTM and ANQGSEA. The DNA of the CDR3 is TGCAGCGTGGGGCAGTCCATTTCTGGAAACACCATATATTTT. Translating gives CSVGQSISGNTIYF.

The chain joins TRBV28 to TRBJ1-5; D is uncertain. Germline CDR1 reads MDHEN; CDR2 reads SYDVKM. Trimming removed 1 base from V and 3 bases from J, with 10 bases in between. The CDR3 spans 15 residues. CDR3 in amino acids: CASSLSGVFNQPQHF. Here the CDR3 DNA reads TGTGCCAGCAGTTTATCAGGAGTGTTCAATCAGCCCCAGCATTTT.

The rearrangement uses TRBV19 and TRBJ2-7, with 9 nucleotides matching TRBD1. Germline values: CDR1 LNHDA, CDR2 SQIVND (reference sequence). This CDR3 spans 14 amino acids. J lost 3 bases, V lost 7 bases, and 7 bases had no gene match. The CDR3 loop reads CASTRTGDFYEQYF. The CDR3 bases are TGTGCCAGTACCAGGACAGGGGATTTCTACGAGCAGTACTTC.

In nucleotides, the CDR3 is TGTGCCAGCTCACCAAACAGGATCGACGGTGGAAACACTGAAGCTTTCTTT. Protein: CASSPNRIDGGNTEAFF. This rearrangement joins TRBV18 to TRBJ1-1; TRBD1 is a possible D gene (5 bases). V was clipped by 2 bases and J by 2 bases, with 18 bases between them. Per the germline V gene, CDR1 is KGHSH and CDR2 is LQKENI. The CDR3 runs 17 residues.

There are a few counts of this clone. The rearrangement uses TRBV2 and TRBJ2-7; no firm D call. V lost 0 bases and J lost 5, with 5 bases in between. The CDR3 is made up of 12 amino acids. Germline V gene data show CDR1 as SNHLY and CDR2 as FYNNEI. The CDR3 bases are TGTGCCAGCAGTGAAGCGATCGACGAGCAGTACTTC. It codes for CASSEAIDEQYF.

The V gene is TRBV7-8, the J gene TRBJ1-1; D unresolved. CDR1 SGHVS and CDR2 FQNEAQ come from the germline V gene. The CDR3 consists of 14 residues. V was pared by 0 bases and J by 10 bases, with 15 bases between. CDR3 loop: CASSLAGDGKGAFF. CDR3 nucleotides: TGTGCCAGCAGCTTAGCAGGAGATGGTAAGGGAGCTTTCTTT.

V usage is TRBV19 and J usage is TRBJ1-1, with 8 bases lining up with TRBD1. Germline values: CDR1 LNHDA, CDR2 SQIVND (reference sequence). This CDR3 is built from 14 residues. The trim removed 3 bases at V and 5 bases at J, leaving 5 bases unmatched. The CDR3 loop is CASSIGQGRTEAFF. In nucleotides, the CDR3 is TGTGCCAGTAGTATTGGACAGGGAAGAACTGAAGCTTTCTTT.

J is TRBJ2-7 and V is TRBV7-9, with a weak D call TRBD2 (5 bases). The ends were cut back, 5 bases at V and 6 bases at J, with 14 bases in the middle. This CDR3 is 13 amino acids long. In germline, CDR1 is SEHNR, CDR2 FQNEAQ (reference sequence). The CDR3 DNA follows: TGTGCCAGCAGCCCTATCTCGGCGGGCGAGCAGTACTTC. Residues: CASSPISAGEQYF. The full variable domain, completed using reference TRBV7-9 and TRBJ2-7, is DTGVSQNPRHKITKRGQNVTFRCDPISEHNRLYWYRQTLGQGPEFLTYFQNEAQLEKSRLLSDRFSAERPKGSFSTLEIQRTEQGDSAMYLCASSPISAGEQYFGPGTRLTVT.